One and the same sample provided the 32 T cell receptor beta chains below, sequenced in a study of T cells after yellow fever vaccination (dated by TCRdb to the late 2010s). Receptor libraries were prepared by 5' RACE. The listed sequencing device is Illumina HiSeq 2500. TCRdb's own reprocessing of the public reads used fastp at Q25 and MiXCR and kept productive beta chains. Rows with one shared CDR3 protein collapse into an entry with the most common genes and DNA. This sample has around 550,000 distinct CDR3 sequences in its table, and approximately 21% of those were observed once. The ten biggest clones cover roughly an eighth of the sample. Taken with the paper, the label for treatment or condition translates to: live attenuated yellow fever vaccine strain. Sequences were derived from PBMCs, sampled 15 days after the yellow fever booster vaccination. Receptor source: a man aged 25-40 years who received the YFV17D yellow fever vaccine.

The table lists this clonotype with a few counts. The rearrangement joins TRBV6-5 to TRBJ2-1; D may be TRBD2 (6 bases). The V and J ends lost 4 bases and 4 bases respectively, with 17 bases between them. This CDR3 comprises 16 residues. The germline V gene has CDR1 MNHEY and CDR2 SVGAGI. CDR3 in amino acids: CASSFLSSGPYNEQFF. In DNA form, the CDR3 reads TGTGCCAGCAGTTTCCTATCAAGCGGGCCTTACAATGAGCAGTTCTTC.

This clonotype has only a few counts. The rearrangement uses TRBV12-3 or TRBV12-4 and TRBJ1-4; D remains unclear. The CDR3 runs 14 residues. V lost 5 bases to trimming and J lost 0 bases, with 7 bases between them. For the CDR3, the DNA is TGTGCCAGCAGTCAGGTTGCAACTAATGAAAAACTGTTTTTT. Protein sequence: CASSQVATNEKLFF.

This clonotype was picked up a small number of times. The gene calls are TRBV6-2 or TRBV6-3 and TRBJ2-2; maybe TRBD2 (5 bases). Germline V gene sequence: CDR1 MNHEY, CDR2 SVGEGT. This CDR3 is 13 amino acids long. V dropped 6 bases and J dropped 4 bases, with 9 bases sitting between them. The CDR3 sequence is CASSTGFTGELFF. The DNA for the CDR3 is TGTGCCAGCAGCACGGGGTTCACCGGGGAGCTGTTTTTT.

About this clonotype itself: A much larger clone differs by one base, so this may be a read error. The rearrangement joins TRBV7-8 to TRBJ1-6; no definite D call. Germline V gene data show CDR1 as SGHVS and CDR2 as FQNEAQ. The length of the CDR3 is 15 residues. Trimming pared 3 bases from V and 7 bases from J, leaving 13 bases between. CDR3 sequence: CASSFTWTKNSPLHF. The CDR3 nucleotides are TGTGCCAGCAGCTTCACCTGGACCAAAAATTCACCCCTCCACTTT.

The rearrangement links TRBV5-1 to TRBJ2-2; 9 bases are shared with TRBD1. The germline V gene has CDR1 SGHRS and CDR2 YFSETQ. The CDR3 loop spans 15 amino acids. J was trimmed by 4 bases and V by 4 bases; bases with no gene match: 5. The CDR3 DNA follows: TGCGCCAGCAGCCGGGACAGGGTCGGCACCGGGGAGCTGTTTTTT. Amino acids: CASSRDRVGTGELFF.

This chain connects TRBV19 to TRBJ2-6; TRBD1 matches 8 bases. The junction had 8 bases not matched to a gene; V was cut back by 7 bases and J by 0 bases. The germline CDR1 and CDR2 sequences are LNHDA and SQIVND (reference sequence). The CDR3 length is 17 residues. CDR3 DNA: TGTGCCAGTAACCCCGGGACAGGAAGCTCTGGGGCCAACGTCCTGACTTTC. Protein product: CASNPGTGSSGANVLTF.

The V call is TRBV21-1, the J call TRBJ1-1. TRBV21-1 is a recognized pseudogene. There are 14 residues in the CDR3. CDR3 DNA sequence: TGTGCCAGCAGCTCGGGAGGGGGGACTACTGAAGCTTTCTTT. Its translation: CASSSGGGTTEAFF.

The chain employs TRBV27 and TRBJ2-7, with TRBD1 identical over 10 bases. Germline CDR1 is MNHEY and CDR2 is SMNVEV (reference sequence). The junction had 15 bases not matched to a gene; V was cut back by 5 bases and J by 5 bases. This CDR3 region has 17 residues. CDR3 DNA sequence: TGTGCCAGCAGTGTCACCGGGTTTGTGGGACAGGGGCACGAGCAGTACTTC. It yields the protein CASSVTGFVGQGHEQYF.

This clonotype turned up a few times. The chain has TRBV7-2 and TRBJ1-4; D not resolved. The V end was cut by 2 bases, the J end by 1 base, with 8 bases between. This CDR3 comprises 15 residues. Germline CDR1 is SGHTA and CDR2 is FQGNSA. The CDR3 loop is CASSLSWQTNEKLFF. The CDR3 nucleotides are TGTGCCAGCAGCTTAAGTTGGCAAACTAATGAAAAACTGTTTTTT. Together with reference TRBV7-2 and TRBJ1-4, the CDR3 gives the full variable domain: GAGVSQSPSNKVTEKGKDVELRCDPISGHTALYWYRQSLGQGLEFLIYFQGNSAPDKSGLPSDRFSAERTGGSVSTLTIQRTQQEDSAVYLCASSLSWQTNEKLFFGSGTQLSVL.

This clonotype was detected only a few times. This chain links TRBV28 with TRBJ2-1, with 9 bases identical to TRBD2. This CDR3 spans 14 amino acids. Germline V gives CDR1 MDHEN, CDR2 SYDVKM. V trimming: 6 bases; J trimming: 4 bases; junction bases outside the gene matches: 4. The CDR3 DNA reads as TGTGCCAGCAGGACCCTAGCGGGGTACAATGAGCAGTTCTTC. Protein product: CASRTLAGYNEQFF.

This clonotype has more than one count but fewer than ten. The chain links TRBV7-9 to TRBJ2-7; TRBD1 aligns across 7 bases. The CDR3 extends over 15 amino acids. Looked up from germline, CDR1 is SEHNR and CDR2 is FQNEAQ (reference sequence). Losses at the gene ends were 1 base for V and 4 bases for J; bases not matched to a gene: 7. The CDR3 region has the DNA TGTGCCAGCAGCTTAGGACAGGGCGAGCTTTACGAGCAGTACTTC. Translation: CASSLGQGELYEQYF.

This clonotype was seen only a few times. J is TRBJ2-1 and V is TRBV5-1; TRBD1 aligns across 8 bases. Trimming took 4 bases from V and 5 from J; bases not matched to a gene: 14. CDR1 and CDR2 (germline): SGHRS, YFSETQ. The CDR3 consists of 17 residues. The CDR3 loop reads CASSRTGFGGWDNEQFF. DNA of the CDR3: TGCGCCAGCAGCCGGACAGGGTTCGGTGGTTGGGACAATGAGCAGTTCTTC. Looking up the rest from reference TRBV5-1 and TRBJ2-1 gives the full variable domain: KAGVTQTPRYLIKTRGQQVTLSCSPISGHRSVSWYQQTPGQGLQFLFEYFSETQRNKGNFPGRFSGRQFSNSRSEMNVSTLELGDSALYLCASSRTGFGGWDNEQFFGPGTRLTVL.

A few counts support this clonotype. V gene TRBV6-2 or TRBV6-3 combines with J gene TRBJ2-2, with TRBD2 identical over 12 bases. Germline V gene sequence: CDR1 MNHEY, CDR2 SVGEGT. The CDR3 covers 18 residues. The V segment lost 4 bases and the J segment 0 bases; nucleotides outside the gene matches: 6. The chain's CDR3 is CASSSWTSGKTNTGELFF. As DNA, the CDR3 is TGTGCCAGCAGTTCTTGGACTAGCGGGAAGACGAACACCGGGGAGCTGTTTTTT.

The chain employs TRBV10-2 and TRBJ2-5, with 9 positions matching TRBD2. J gave up 4 bases and V 6 bases, and 12 bases lay outside the gene matches. Germline V lookup: CDR1 WSHSY, CDR2 SAAADI. CDR3 length: 16 residues. As DNA, the CDR3 is TGCGCCAGCAGCAGAGCGGGAGGCCTTGTGGGAGAGACCCAGTACTTC. Protein: CASSRAGGLVGETQYF.

This clonotype has more than one count but fewer than ten. This chain uses TRBV7-9 with TRBJ1-1; D is uncertain. The CDR3 consists of 13 residues. Germline loops: CDR1 SEHNR, CDR2 FQNEAQ (reference sequence). V lost 1 base to trimming and J lost 3 bases, with 6 bases between them. The CDR3 DNA follows: TGTGCCAGCAGCTTAGAACGGTACACTGAAGCTTTCTTT. It is translated as CASSLERYTEAFF.

The rearrangement joins TRBV7-2 to TRBJ1-6; D is ambiguous. Germline V gene lookup returns CDR1 SGHTA and CDR2 FQGNSA. The CDR3 length is 15 residues. Trimming cost V 1 base and J 7 bases, with 11 bases left between them. This CDR3 is CASSLVTGGNSPLHF. In nucleotides, the CDR3 is TGTGCCAGCAGCTTAGTCACGGGAGGGAATTCACCCCTCCACTTT.

This clonotype has only a few counts. V and J are TRBV18 and TRBJ2-1; 12 nucleotides agree with TRBD2. Germline CDR1 and CDR2: KGHSH and LQKENI. CDR3 length: 20 residues. With 3 bases clipped from V and 2 bases from J, the junction kept 14 bases outside the gene matches. The CDR3 nucleotides are TGTGCCAGCTCACCTGACCGGGGACGGACTAGCGGGATGGCCTACAATGAGCAGTTCTTC. The encoded protein is CASSPDRGRTSGMAYNEQFF.

The rearrangement joins TRBV5-1 to TRBJ2-1; TRBD2 matches at 8 bases. The CDR3 runs 14 residues. Per the germline V gene, CDR1 is SGHRS and CDR2 is YFSETQ. V was pared by 5 bases and J by 8 bases, with 9 bases of the junction left unmatched. For the CDR3, the DNA is TGCGCCAGCAGTGGCGGGAGGAGGAAGGATGAGCAGTTCTTC. This gives the protein CASSGGRRKDEQFF.

The rearrangement links TRBV20-1 to TRBJ2-1; 7 bases are a match to TRBD2. The V gene's germline CDR1 is DFQATT and CDR2 SNEGSKA (reference sequence). Trimming took 6 bases from V and 5 from J; bases not matched to a gene: 7. This CDR3 region has 13 residues. The CDR3 region is CSAESGNNNEQFF. The CDR3 nucleotides are TGCAGTGCAGAGAGCGGGAACAACAATGAGCAGTTCTTC.

This clonotype was counted only a few times. The chain carries TRBV29-1 and TRBJ2-2, with D unresolved. CDR3 length: 14 amino acids. V was clipped by 7 bases and J by 6 bases, with 18 bases between them. CDR1 and CDR2 from the germline V gene are SQVTM and ANQGSEA. CDR3 amino acids: CSAGDMHEAGELFF. The CDR3 DNA sequence: TGCAGCGCTGGAGATATGCATGAAGCCGGGGAGCTGTTTTTT.

This chain joins TRBV6-5 and TRBJ2-7, with D maybe TRBD2 (5 bases). Germline loops: CDR1 MNHEY, CDR2 SVGAGI. The CDR3 has 16 amino acids. V lost 7 bases and J lost 3, with 22 bases in between. In nucleotides, the CDR3 is TGTGCCAGCATCTCAAGAGGAGGAGTGGGGAACTACGAGCAGTACTTC. It yields the protein CASISRGGVGNYEQYF.

The sample holds a few counts of this clonotype. The chain combines TRBV20-1 with TRBJ2-3; 10 bases align to TRBD2. CDR1 and CDR2 (germline): DFQATT, SNEGSKA (reference sequence). The CDR3 sequence is 14 residues long. V was pared by 4 bases and J by 5 bases, with 6 bases of the junction left unmatched. The CDR3 sequence: CSATSGSVKDTQYF. For the CDR3, the DNA is TGCAGTGCTACTAGCGGGAGTGTAAAAGATACGCAGTATTTT.

The chain links TRBV25-1 to TRBJ2-5; 9 bases fit TRBD1. Germline loops: CDR1 MGHDK, CDR2 SYGVNS. Trimming at V came to 6 bases and at J to 1 base, leaving 12 bases not matched to a gene. The CDR3 has 17 amino acids. The CDR3 coding sequence is TGTGCCAGCAGCTCCGTCCCGGGACAGGGAACCCAAGAGACCCAGTACTTC. Translated: CASSSVPGQGTQETQYF.

In this sample, this clonotype turned up many times. The chain carries TRBV20-1 and TRBJ2-3; tentatively, D is TRBD1 (6 bases). The V end was cut by 5 bases, the J end by 5 bases, with 11 bases between. The V gene's germline CDR1 is DFQATT and CDR2 SNEGSKA (reference sequence). The CDR3 contains 12 residues. The CDR3: CSAEQGGDTQYF. As DNA, the CDR3 is TGCAGTGCTGAACAAGGGGGAGATACGCAGTATTTT.

This clonotype was observed once. The V gene is TRBV20-1, the J gene TRBJ1-2; possible D gene TRBD1, 5 bases. The CDR3 totals 12 residues. Trimming shortened V by 3 bases and J by 3 bases, and 8 bases separated the two germline ends. Germline CDR1 DFQATT, CDR2 SNEGSKA (reference sequence). The CDR3 reads CSASWGDYGYTF. As DNA, the CDR3 is TGCAGTGCTAGTTGGGGGGACTATGGCTACACCTTC.

The chain joins TRBV6-2 or TRBV6-3 to TRBJ2-7; perhaps TRBD1 as D (6 bases). The CDR3 extends over 12 amino acids. Trimming stripped 6 bases from V and 6 bases from J, with 12 bases between. Germline V gives CDR1 MNHEY, CDR2 SVGEGT. The CDR3 DNA reads TGTGCCAGCAGCCAAGGACAGTTCGAGCAGTACTTC. Translated: CASSQGQFEQYF.

A note on this clonotype: This could be a read error, since a much larger clone is one nucleotide away. The chain employs TRBV20-1 and TRBJ1-1; D remains unclear. Trimming took 4 bases from V and 0 from J, leaving 3 bases between them. CDR3 length equals 11 residues. The germline gives CDR1 DFQATT, CDR2 SNEGSKA (reference sequence). The CDR3 coding sequence is TGCAGTGCTACAGTGAACACTGAAGCTTTCTTT. Translation gives CSATVNTEAFF.

V is TRBV9 and J is TRBJ1-6; D is ambiguous. The germline CDR1 and CDR2 sequences are SGDLS and YYNGEE. The V and J ends lost 4 bases and 9 bases respectively, with 17 bases between them. CDR3 length equals 15 residues. The CDR3 spells CASSPRVGMGSPLHF. The CDR3 DNA reads as TGTGCCAGCAGCCCCCGAGTTGGGATGGGTTCACCCCTCCACTTT.

This clonotype occurred a few times. The rearrangement joins TRBV19 to TRBJ2-1, with 13 positions matching TRBD2. V lost 5 bases to trimming and J lost 2 bases; unmatched junction nucleotides: 6. This CDR3 is 17 amino acids long. Per germline, CDR1 LNHDA and CDR2 SQIVND (reference sequence). The CDR3: CASSDSGLAGTYNEQFF. CDR3 nucleotide sequence: TGTGCCAGTAGTGATTCGGGACTAGCGGGGACCTACAATGAGCAGTTCTTC.

V usage is TRBV5-1 and J usage is TRBJ1-3; D remains ambiguous. This CDR3 spans 13 amino acids. Looked up from germline, CDR1 is SGHRS and CDR2 is YFSETQ. V lost 2 bases and J 6 bases, leaving 9 bases between the germline ends. The CDR3 region is CASSFAPENTIYF. CDR3 coding DNA: TGCGCCAGCAGCTTCGCCCCCGAAAACACCATATATTTT.

The rearrangement joins TRBV6-2 or TRBV6-3 to TRBJ2-7; TRBD1 matches at 8 bases. The CDR3 is 16 amino acids. J lost 7 bases, V lost 4 bases, and 15 bases had no gene match. Germline V lookup: CDR1 MNHEY, CDR2 SVGEGT. The CDR3 spells CASSFPLGQGEVEQYF. The CDR3 nucleotides are TGTGCCAGCAGTTTCCCTCTTGGACAGGGTGAAGTGGAGCAGTACTTC.

The table lists this clonotype with a few counts. V is TRBV9 and J is TRBJ2-3; a weak D match, TRBD2 (5 bases). Per germline, CDR1 SGDLS and CDR2 YYNGEE. The CDR3 runs to 15 residues. V was clipped by 3 bases and J by 2 bases, with 13 bases between them. CDR3 residues: CASSAAVHPTDTQYF. The CDR3 DNA is TGTGCCAGCAGCGCAGCGGTTCACCCCACAGATACGCAGTATTTT.